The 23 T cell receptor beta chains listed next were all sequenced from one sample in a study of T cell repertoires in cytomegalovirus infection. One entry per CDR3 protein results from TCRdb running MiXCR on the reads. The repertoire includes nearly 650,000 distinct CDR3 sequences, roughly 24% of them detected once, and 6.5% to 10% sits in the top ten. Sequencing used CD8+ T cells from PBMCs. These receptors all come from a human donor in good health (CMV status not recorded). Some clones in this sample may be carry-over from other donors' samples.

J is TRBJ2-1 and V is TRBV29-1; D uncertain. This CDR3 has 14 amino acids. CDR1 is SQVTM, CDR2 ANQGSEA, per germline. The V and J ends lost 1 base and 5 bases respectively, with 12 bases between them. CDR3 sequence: CSVEGTDLDNEQFF. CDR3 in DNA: TGCAGCGTTGAAGGGACGGATCTGGACAATGAGCAGTTCTTC.

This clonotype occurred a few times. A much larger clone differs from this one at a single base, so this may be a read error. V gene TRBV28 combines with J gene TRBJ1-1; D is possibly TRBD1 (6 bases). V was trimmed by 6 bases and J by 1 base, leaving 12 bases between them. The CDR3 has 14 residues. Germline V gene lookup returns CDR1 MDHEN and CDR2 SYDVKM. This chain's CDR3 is CASSFRTENTEAFF. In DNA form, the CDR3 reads TGTGCCAGCAGCTTTAGGACAGAGAACACTGAAGCTTTCTTT.

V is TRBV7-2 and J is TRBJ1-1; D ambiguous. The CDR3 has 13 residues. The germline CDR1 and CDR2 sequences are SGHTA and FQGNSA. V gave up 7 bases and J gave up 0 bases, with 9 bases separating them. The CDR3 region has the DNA TGTGCCAGCACGTGGGTTATGAACACTGAAGCTTTCTTT. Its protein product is CASTWVMNTEAFF.

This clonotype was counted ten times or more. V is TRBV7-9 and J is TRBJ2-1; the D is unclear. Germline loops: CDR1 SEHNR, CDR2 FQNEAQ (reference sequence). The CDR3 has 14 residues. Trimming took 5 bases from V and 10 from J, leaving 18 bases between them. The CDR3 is CASSPPPGGSEQFF. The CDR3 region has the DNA TGTGCCAGCAGCCCACCCCCGGGCGGCAGCGAGCAGTTCTTC. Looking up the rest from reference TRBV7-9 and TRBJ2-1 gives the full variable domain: DTGVSQNPRHKITKRGQNVTFRCDPISEHNRLYWYRQTLGQGPEFLTYFQNEAQLEKSRLLSDRFSAERPKGSFSTLEIQRTEQGDSAMYLCASSPPPGGSEQFFGPGTRLTVL.

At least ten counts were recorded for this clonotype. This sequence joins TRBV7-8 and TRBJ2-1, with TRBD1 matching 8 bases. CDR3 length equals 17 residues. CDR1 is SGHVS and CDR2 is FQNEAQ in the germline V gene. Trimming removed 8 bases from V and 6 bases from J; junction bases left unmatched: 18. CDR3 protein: CASGKWDRMTGVNEQFF. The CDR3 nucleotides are TGTGCCAGCGGGAAATGGGACAGGATGACCGGGGTCAATGAGCAGTTCTTC.

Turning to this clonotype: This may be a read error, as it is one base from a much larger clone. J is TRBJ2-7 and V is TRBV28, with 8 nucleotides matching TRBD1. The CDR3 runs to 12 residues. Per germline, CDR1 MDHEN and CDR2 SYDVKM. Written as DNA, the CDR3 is TGTGTCAGCGGCTCAGGGGGCCACGAGCAGTACGTC. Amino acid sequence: CVSGSGGHEQYV.

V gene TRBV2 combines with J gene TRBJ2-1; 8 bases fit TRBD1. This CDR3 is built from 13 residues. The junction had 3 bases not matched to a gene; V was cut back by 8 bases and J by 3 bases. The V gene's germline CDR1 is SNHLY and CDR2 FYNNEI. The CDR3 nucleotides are TGTGCCAGCCACAGGGGGTACTACAATGAGCAGTTCTTC. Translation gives CASHRGYYNEQFF. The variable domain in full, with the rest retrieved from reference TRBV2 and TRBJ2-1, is EPEVTQTPSHQVTQMGQEVILRCVPISNHLYFYWYRQILGQKVEFLVSFYNNEISEKSEIFDDQFSVERPDGSNFTLKIRSTKLEDSAMYFCASHRGYYNEQFFGPGTRLTVL.

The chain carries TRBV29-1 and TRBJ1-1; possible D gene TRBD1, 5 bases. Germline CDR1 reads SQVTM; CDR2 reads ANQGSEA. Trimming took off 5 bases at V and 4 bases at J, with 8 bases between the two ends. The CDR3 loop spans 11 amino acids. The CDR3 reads CSVIGGTEAFF. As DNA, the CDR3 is TGCAGCGTTATTGGGGGCACTGAAGCTTTCTTT.

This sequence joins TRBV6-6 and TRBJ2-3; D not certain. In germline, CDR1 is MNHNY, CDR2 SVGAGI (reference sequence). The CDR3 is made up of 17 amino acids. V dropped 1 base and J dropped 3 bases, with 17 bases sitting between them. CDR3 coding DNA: TGTGCCAGCAGTTACTATCGAGGTTCGTCCGGGACAGATACGCAGTATTTT. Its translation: CASSYYRGSSGTDTQYF.

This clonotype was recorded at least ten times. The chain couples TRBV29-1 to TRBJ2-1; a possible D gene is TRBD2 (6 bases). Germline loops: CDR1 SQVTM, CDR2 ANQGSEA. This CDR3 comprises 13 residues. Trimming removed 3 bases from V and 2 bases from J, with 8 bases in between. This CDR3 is CSVEGGAYNEQFF. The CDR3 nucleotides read TGCAGCGTTGAGGGGGGAGCCTACAATGAGCAGTTCTTC.

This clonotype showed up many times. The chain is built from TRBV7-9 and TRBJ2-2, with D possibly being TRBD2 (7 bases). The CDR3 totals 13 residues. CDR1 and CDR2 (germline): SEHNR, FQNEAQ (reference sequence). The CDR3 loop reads CVGGPANTGELFF. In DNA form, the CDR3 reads TGTGTGGGGGGGCCCGCGAACACCGGGGAGCTGTTTTTT. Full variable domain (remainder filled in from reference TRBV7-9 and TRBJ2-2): DTGVSQNPRHKITKRGQNVTFRCDPISEHNRLYWYRQTLGQGPEFLTYFQNEAQLEKSRLLSDRFSAERPKGSFSTLEIQRTEQGDSAMYLCVGGPANTGELFFGEGSRLTVL.

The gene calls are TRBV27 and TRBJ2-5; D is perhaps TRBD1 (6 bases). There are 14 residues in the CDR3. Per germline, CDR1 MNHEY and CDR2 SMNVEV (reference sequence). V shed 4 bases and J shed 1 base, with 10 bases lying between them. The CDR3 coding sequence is TGTGCCAGCAGTTCCGGGACACTCCAAGAGACCCAGTACTTC. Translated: CASSSGTLQETQYF.

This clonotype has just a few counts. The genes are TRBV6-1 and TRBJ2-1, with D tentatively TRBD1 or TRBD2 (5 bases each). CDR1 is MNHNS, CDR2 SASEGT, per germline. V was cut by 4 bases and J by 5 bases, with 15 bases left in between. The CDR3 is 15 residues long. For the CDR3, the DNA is TGTGCCAGCAGTGGAGGGGATACACTCGACAATGAGCAGTTCTTC. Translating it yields CASSGGDTLDNEQFF.

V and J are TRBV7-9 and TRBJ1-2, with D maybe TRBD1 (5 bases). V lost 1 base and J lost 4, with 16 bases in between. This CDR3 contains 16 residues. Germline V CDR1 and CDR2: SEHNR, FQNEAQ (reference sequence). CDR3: CASSLVGAEQLYGYTF. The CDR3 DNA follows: TGTGCCAGCAGCTTAGTTGGGGCAGAGCAACTCTATGGCTACACCTTC.

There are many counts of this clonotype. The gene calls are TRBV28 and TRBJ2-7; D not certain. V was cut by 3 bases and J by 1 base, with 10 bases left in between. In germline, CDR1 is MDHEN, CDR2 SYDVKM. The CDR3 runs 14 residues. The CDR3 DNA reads TGTGCCAGCAGTTTTCGCAGTCCTTCCTACGAGCAGTACGTC. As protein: CASSFRSPSYEQYV.

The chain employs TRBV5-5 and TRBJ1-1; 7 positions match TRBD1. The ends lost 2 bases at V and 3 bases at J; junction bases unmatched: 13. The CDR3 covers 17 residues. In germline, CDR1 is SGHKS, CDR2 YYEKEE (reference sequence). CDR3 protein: CASSLATGDGLYTEAFF. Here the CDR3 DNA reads TGTGCCAGCAGCTTAGCTACAGGGGACGGACTGTACACTGAAGCTTTCTTT.

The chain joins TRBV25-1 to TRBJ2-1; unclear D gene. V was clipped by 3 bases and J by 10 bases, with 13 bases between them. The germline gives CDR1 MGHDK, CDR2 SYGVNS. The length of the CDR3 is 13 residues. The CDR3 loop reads CASSDPGGPEQFF. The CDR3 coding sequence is TGTGCCAGCAGTGACCCCGGTGGCCCGGAGCAGTTCTTC. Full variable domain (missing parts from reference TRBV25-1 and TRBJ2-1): EADIYQTPRYLVIGTGKKITLECSQTMGHDKMYWYQQDPGMELHLIHYSYGVNSTEKGDLSSESTVSRIRTEHFPLTLESARPSHTSQYLCASSDPGGPEQFFGPGTRLTVL.

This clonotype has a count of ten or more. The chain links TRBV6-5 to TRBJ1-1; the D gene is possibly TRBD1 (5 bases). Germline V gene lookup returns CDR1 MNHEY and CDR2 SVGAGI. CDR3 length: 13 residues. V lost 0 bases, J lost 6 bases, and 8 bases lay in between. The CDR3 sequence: CASSYSGQPEAFF. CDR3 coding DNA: TGTGCCAGCAGTTACTCGGGGCAGCCTGAAGCTTTCTTT.

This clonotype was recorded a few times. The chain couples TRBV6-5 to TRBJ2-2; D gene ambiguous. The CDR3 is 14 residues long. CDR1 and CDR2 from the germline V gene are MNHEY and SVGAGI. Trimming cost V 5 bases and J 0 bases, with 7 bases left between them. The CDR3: CASSPYSNTGELFF. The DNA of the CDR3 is TGTGCCAGCAGTCCCTATTCGAACACCGGGGAGCTGTTTTTT.

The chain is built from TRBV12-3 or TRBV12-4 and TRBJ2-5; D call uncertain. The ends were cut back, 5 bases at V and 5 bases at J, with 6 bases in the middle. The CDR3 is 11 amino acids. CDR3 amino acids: CASSGMETQYF. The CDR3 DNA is TGTGCCAGCAGTGGGATGGAGACCCAGTACTTC.

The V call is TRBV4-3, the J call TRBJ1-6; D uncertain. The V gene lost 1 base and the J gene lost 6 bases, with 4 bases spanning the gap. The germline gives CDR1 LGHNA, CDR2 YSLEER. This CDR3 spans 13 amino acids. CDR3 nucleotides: TGCGCCAGCAGCCAAGTCCCTAATTCACCCCTCCACTTT. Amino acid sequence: CASSQVPNSPLHF.

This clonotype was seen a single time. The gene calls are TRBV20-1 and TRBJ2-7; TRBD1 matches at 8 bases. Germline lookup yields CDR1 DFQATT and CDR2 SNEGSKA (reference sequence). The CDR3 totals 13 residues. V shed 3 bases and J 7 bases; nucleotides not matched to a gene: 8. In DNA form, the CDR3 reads TGCAGTGCTAGGGGCGGACAGGGTGGAGAGCAGTACGTC. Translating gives CSARGGQGGEQYV.

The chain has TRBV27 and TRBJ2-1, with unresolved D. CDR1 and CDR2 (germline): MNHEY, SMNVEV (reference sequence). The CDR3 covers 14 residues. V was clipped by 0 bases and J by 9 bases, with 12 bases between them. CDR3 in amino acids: CASSLSPNSVEQFF. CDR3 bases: TGTGCCAGCAGTTTATCGCCCAACTCGGTTGAGCAGTTCTTC.